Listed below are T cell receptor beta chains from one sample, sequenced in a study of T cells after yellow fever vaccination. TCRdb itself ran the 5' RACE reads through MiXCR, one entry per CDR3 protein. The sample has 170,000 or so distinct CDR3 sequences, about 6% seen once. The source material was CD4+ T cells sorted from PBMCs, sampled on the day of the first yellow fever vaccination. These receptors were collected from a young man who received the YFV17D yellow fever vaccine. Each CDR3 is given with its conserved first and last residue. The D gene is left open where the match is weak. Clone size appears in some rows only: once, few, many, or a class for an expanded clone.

CDR3nt: TGTGCCAGCTCACCACCCCCCGGGACCCGGGGGCAGAATGGCTACACCTTC; CDR3aa: CASSPPPGTRGQNGYTF; v_gene: TRBV18; j_gene: TRBJ1-2; d_gene: .; abundance: few
CDR3nt: TGTGCCAGCAGTTTGAACAGGAGAACTGAAGCTTTCTTT; CDR3aa: CASSLNRRTEAFF; v_gene: TRBV14; j_gene: TRBJ1-1; d_gene: .; abundance: many
CDR3nt: TGTGCCAGCAGCTTTCGAGGCATCTCCTACAATGAGCAGTTCTTC; CDR3aa: CASSFRGISYNEQFF; v_gene: TRBV5-8; j_gene: TRBJ2-1; d_gene: .; abundance: many
CDR3nt: TGTGCCAGCTCACCACGGACAGGGTACGCAGAGACCCAGTACTTC; CDR3aa: CASSPRTGYAETQYF; v_gene: TRBV18; j_gene: TRBJ2-5; d_gene: TRBD1; abundance: .
CDR3nt: TGTGCCAGCAGCCCCGGGACAGGGGGACGCACAGATACGCAGTATTTT; CDR3aa: CASSPGTGGRTDTQYF; v_gene: TRBV7-2; j_gene: TRBJ2-3; d_gene: TRBD1; abundance: many
CDR3nt: TGTGCCAGCAGCTCGACAGGGGCGGCCGGGGAGCTGTTTTTT; CDR3aa: CASSSTGAAGELFF; v_gene: TRBV7-3; j_gene: TRBJ2-2; d_gene: TRBD1; abundance: .
CDR3nt: TGTGACACCACCTGGGGCGGGGGTATCCAAGAGACCCAGTACTTC; CDR3aa: CDTTWGGGIQETQYF; v_gene: TRBV7-2; j_gene: TRBJ2-5; d_gene: TRBD2; abundance: .
CDR3nt: TGCAGTGCTCCCACAGGGACCTCCTACGAGCAGTACTTC; CDR3aa: CSAPTGTSYEQYF; v_gene: TRBV20-1; j_gene: TRBJ2-7; d_gene: .; abundance: few
CDR3nt: TGCGCCAGCAGCCAAGATTGGGGAAGCACTGAAGCTTTCTTT; CDR3aa: CASSQDWGSTEAFF; v_gene: TRBV4-1; j_gene: TRBJ1-1; d_gene: .; abundance: many
CDR3nt: TGCGCCAGCAGCTGGGCACCGGGACAGGGTAACACCGGGGAGCTGTTTTTT; CDR3aa: CASSWAPGQGNTGELFF; v_gene: TRBV5-1; j_gene: TRBJ2-2; d_gene: TRBD1; abundance: many
CDR3nt: TGCGCCAGCAGCCAAGATCCTCCGGGACTAGCGGGGGTTAGGGTTAGGACAGATACGCAGTATTTT; CDR3aa: CASSQDPPGLAGVRVRTDTQYF; v_gene: TRBV4-1; j_gene: TRBJ2-3; d_gene: TRBD2; abundance: many
CDR3nt: TGCGCCAGCAGCCAAGGAGGAGGACTAGCGGGCGGGGAGCTGTTTTTT; CDR3aa: CASSQGGGLAGGELFF; v_gene: TRBV4-1; j_gene: TRBJ2-2; d_gene: TRBD2; abundance: .
CDR3nt: TGTGCCAGCAGCTTGCAGGTGGAGGATACGCAGTATTTT; CDR3aa: CASSLQVEDTQYF; v_gene: TRBV7-2; j_gene: TRBJ2-3; d_gene: .; abundance: many
CDR3nt: TGTGCCAGCAGTGACGGCAGGGTGAACGAGCAGTACTTC; CDR3aa: CASSDGRVNEQYF; v_gene: TRBV2; j_gene: TRBJ2-7; d_gene: .; abundance: many
CDR3nt: TGCGCCAGCAGCCAAGGACAGGGAGTATTCTATGGCTACACCTTC; CDR3aa: CASSQGQGVFYGYTF; v_gene: TRBV4-3; j_gene: TRBJ1-2; d_gene: TRBD1; abundance: many
CDR3nt: TGCGCCAGCAGCCCCGGTGGTCATCCCACAGATACGCAGTATTTT; CDR3aa: CASSPGGHPTDTQYF; v_gene: TRBV5-1; j_gene: TRBJ2-3; d_gene: .; abundance: many
CDR3nt: TGTGCCAGCAGCTCCCGGGACCGTGAAGAGACCCAGTACTTC; CDR3aa: CASSSRDREETQYF; v_gene: TRBV5-4; j_gene: TRBJ2-5; d_gene: .; abundance: .
CDR3nt: TGTGCCAGCACCTACCTCGGGGGTGATACGCAGTATTTT; CDR3aa: CASTYLGGDTQYF; v_gene: TRBV7-9; j_gene: TRBJ2-3; d_gene: .; abundance: .
CDR3nt: TGTGCCACCAGTGCGGTGAGCACAGATACGCAGTATTTT; CDR3aa: CATSAVSTDTQYF; v_gene: TRBV24-1; j_gene: TRBJ2-3; d_gene: .; abundance: .
CDR3nt: TGCAGTGCTACCCCAATGGTCGGTAGCTATGGCTACACCTTC; CDR3aa: CSATPMVGSYGYTF; v_gene: TRBV20-1; j_gene: TRBJ1-2; d_gene: .; abundance: few
CDR3nt: TGCAGTGCTAGAGTGGACACTGGCTATGGCTACACCTTC; CDR3aa: CSARVDTGYGYTF; v_gene: TRBV20-1; j_gene: TRBJ1-2; d_gene: .; abundance: few
CDR3nt: TGCAGTGCTCCGCGGGGGGCTGAAGAGACCCAGTACTTC; CDR3aa: CSAPRGAEETQYF; v_gene: TRBV20-1; j_gene: TRBJ2-5; d_gene: TRBD2; abundance: many
CDR3nt: TGTGCCAGCAGCTCTTCAGGGACGATCGATTCACCCCTCCACTTT; CDR3aa: CASSSSGTIDSPLHF; v_gene: TRBV5-4; j_gene: TRBJ1-6; d_gene: .; abundance: .
CDR3nt: TGCAGCGTCCAAGGGGGGGCCCGCTCCTACAATGAGCAGTTCTTC; CDR3aa: CSVQGGARSYNEQFF; v_gene: TRBV29-1; j_gene: TRBJ2-1; d_gene: .; abundance: many
CDR3nt: TGTGCCAGCAGTCCGGGACCCAATCGGGTCTCTGAAGCTTTCTTT; CDR3aa: CASSPGPNRVSEAFF; v_gene: TRBV12-3/TRBV12-4; j_gene: TRBJ1-1; d_gene: .; abundance: many
CDR3nt: TGTGCCAGCAGAGCGGACTACAACACCGGGGAGCTGTTTTTT; CDR3aa: CASRADYNTGELFF; v_gene: TRBV6-1; j_gene: TRBJ2-2; d_gene: .; abundance: many
CDR3nt: TGCAGCGCCCGAAGAAATGAGCAGTTCTTC; CDR3aa: CSARRNEQFF; v_gene: TRBV29-1; j_gene: TRBJ2-1; d_gene: .; abundance: .
CDR3nt: TGTGCCAGCAGTAAGGGACAGAGGGTCTCACCCCTCCACTTT; CDR3aa: CASSKGQRVSPLHF; v_gene: TRBV6-1; j_gene: TRBJ1-6; d_gene: TRBD1; abundance: many
CDR3nt: TGTGCCAGCAGCGGACAGGGCTCCTATAATTCACCCCTCCACTTT; CDR3aa: CASSGQGSYNSPLHF; v_gene: TRBV2; j_gene: TRBJ1-6; d_gene: TRBD1; abundance: many
CDR3nt: TGTGCCAGCAGTGCCGACCGGAACACTGAAGCTTTCTTT; CDR3aa: CASSADRNTEAFF; v_gene: TRBV6-1; j_gene: TRBJ1-1; d_gene: .; abundance: many
CDR3nt: TGTGCCAGCAGCCAAGATGTGGGTCCAACTGGGGGTACGCAGTATTTT; CDR3aa: CASSQDVGPTGGTQYF; v_gene: TRBV3-1; j_gene: TRBJ2-3; d_gene: .; abundance: many
CDR3nt: TGTGCCAGCAGCTTATGGTCCTCAGGGGGCTCTGGCTACACCTTC; CDR3aa: CASSLWSSGGSGYTF; v_gene: TRBV7-2; j_gene: TRBJ1-2; d_gene: TRBD1; abundance: .
CDR3nt: TGCGCCAGCAGCCAAAATGGACCCAACAATGAGCAGTTCTTC; CDR3aa: CASSQNGPNNEQFF; v_gene: TRBV4-3; j_gene: TRBJ2-1; d_gene: .; abundance: many
CDR3nt: TGCAGTGCTAAGACTAGCGGGGGAAACACCGGGGAGCCGTTTTTT; CDR3aa: CSAKTSGGNTGEPFF; v_gene: TRBV20-1; j_gene: TRBJ2-2; d_gene: TRBD2; abundance: .
CDR3nt: TGCGCCAGCAGCGCCGGACTGTACTCTGGAAACACCATATATTTT; CDR3aa: CASSAGLYSGNTIYF; v_gene: TRBV5-1; j_gene: TRBJ1-3; d_gene: .; abundance: many
CDR3nt: TGTGCCAGCAGCTTGAAGCATTGGCCTGGAGAGACCCAGTACTTC; CDR3aa: CASSLKHWPGETQYF; v_gene: TRBV5-4; j_gene: TRBJ2-5; d_gene: .; abundance: .
CDR3nt: TGTGCCAGCTCAGAGACAGGGAACTATGGCTACACCTTC; CDR3aa: CASSETGNYGYTF; v_gene: TRBV5-4; j_gene: TRBJ1-2; d_gene: TRBD1; abundance: .
CDR3nt: TGCGCCAGCAGCTCCCAGGGGGCCGGCACTGAAGCTTTCTTT; CDR3aa: CASSSQGAGTEAFF; v_gene: TRBV5-1; j_gene: TRBJ1-1; d_gene: TRBD1; abundance: few
CDR3nt: TGCGCCAGCAGCCGCGGCGGGGGGCTCAATGAGCAGTTCTTC; CDR3aa: CASSRGGGLNEQFF; v_gene: TRBV4-3; j_gene: TRBJ2-1; d_gene: TRBD2; abundance: .